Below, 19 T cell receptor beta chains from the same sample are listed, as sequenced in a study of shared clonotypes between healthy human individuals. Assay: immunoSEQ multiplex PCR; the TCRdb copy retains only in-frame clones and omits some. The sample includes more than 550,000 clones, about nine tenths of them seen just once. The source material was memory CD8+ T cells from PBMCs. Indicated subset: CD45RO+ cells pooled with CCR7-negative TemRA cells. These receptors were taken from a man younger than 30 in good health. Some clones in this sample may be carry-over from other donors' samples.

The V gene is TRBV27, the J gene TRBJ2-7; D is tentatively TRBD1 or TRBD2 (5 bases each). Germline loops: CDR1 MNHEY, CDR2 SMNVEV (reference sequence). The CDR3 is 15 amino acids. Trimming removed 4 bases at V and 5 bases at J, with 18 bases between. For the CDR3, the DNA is TGTGCCAGCAGTTCCAACTTGGACATGGGGGACGAGCAGTACTTC. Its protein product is CASSSNLDMGDEQYF.

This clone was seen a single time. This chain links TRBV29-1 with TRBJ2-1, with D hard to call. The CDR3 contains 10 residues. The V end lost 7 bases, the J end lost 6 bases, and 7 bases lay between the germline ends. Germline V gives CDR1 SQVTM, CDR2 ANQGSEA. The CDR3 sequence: CSGFINEQFF. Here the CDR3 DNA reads TGCAGCGGTTTTATCAATGAGCAGTTCTTC.

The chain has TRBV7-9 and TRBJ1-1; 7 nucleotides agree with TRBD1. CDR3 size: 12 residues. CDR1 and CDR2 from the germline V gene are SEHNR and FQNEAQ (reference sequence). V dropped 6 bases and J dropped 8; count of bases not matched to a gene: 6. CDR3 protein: CASSTGQDEAFF. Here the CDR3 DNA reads TGTGCCAGCAGTACCGGACAGGACGAAGCTTTCTTT.

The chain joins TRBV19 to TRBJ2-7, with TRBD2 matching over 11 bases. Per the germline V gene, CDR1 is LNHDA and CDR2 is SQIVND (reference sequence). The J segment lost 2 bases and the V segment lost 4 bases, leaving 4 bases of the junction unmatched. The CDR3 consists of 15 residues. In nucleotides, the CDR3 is TGTGCCAGTAGTAGTCTAGCGGGGGGAGCCTACGAGCAGTACTTC. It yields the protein CASSSLAGGAYEQYF.

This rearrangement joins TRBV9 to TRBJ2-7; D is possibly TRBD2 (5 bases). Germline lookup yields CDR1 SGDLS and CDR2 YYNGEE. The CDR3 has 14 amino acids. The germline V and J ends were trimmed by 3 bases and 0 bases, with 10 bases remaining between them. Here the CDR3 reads CASSAGFSSYEQYF. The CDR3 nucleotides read TGTGCCAGCAGCGCGGGATTTAGCTCCTACGAGCAGTACTTC.

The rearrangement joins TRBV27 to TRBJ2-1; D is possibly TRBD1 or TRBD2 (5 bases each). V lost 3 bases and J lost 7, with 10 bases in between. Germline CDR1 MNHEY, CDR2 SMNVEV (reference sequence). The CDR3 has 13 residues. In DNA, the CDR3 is TGTGCCAGCAGTTTTTCTTGGGGGAATGAGCAGTTCTTC. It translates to CASSFSWGNEQFF.

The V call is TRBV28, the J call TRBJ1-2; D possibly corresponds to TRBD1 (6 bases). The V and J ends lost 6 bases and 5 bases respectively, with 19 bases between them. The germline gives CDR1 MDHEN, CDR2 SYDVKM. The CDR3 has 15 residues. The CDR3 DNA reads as TGTGCCAGCAGACATAGACAGGCTTGGGGGTATGGCTACACCTTC. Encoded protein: CASRHRQAWGYGYTF.

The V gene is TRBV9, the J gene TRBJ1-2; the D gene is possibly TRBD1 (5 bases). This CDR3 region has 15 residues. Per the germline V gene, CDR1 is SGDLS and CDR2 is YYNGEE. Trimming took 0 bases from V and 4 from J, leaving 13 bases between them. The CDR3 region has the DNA TGTGCCAGCAGCGTAGGTGCCAGGGAGGCCTATGGCTACACCTTC. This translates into CASSVGAREAYGYTF. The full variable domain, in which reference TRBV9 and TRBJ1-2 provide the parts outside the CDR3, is DSGVTQTPKHLITATGQRVTLRCSPRSGDLSVYWYQQSLDQGLQFLIQYYNGEERAKGNILERFSAQQFPDLHSELNLSSLELGDSALYFCASSVGAREAYGYTFGSGTRLTVV.

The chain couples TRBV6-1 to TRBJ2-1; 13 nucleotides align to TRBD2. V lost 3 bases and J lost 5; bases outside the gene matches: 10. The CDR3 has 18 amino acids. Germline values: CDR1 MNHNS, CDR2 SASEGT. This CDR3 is CASSEFSRGLAGHNEQFF. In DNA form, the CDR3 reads TGTGCCAGCAGTGAGTTTAGCAGGGGACTAGCGGGACACAATGAGCAGTTCTTC.

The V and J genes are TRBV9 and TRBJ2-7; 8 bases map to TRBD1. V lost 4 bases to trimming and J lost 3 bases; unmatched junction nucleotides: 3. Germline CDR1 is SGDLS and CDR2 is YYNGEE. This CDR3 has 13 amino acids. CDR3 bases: TGTGCCAGCAGCCACGGGACAGGCTACGAGCAGTACTTC. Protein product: CASSHGTGYEQYF.

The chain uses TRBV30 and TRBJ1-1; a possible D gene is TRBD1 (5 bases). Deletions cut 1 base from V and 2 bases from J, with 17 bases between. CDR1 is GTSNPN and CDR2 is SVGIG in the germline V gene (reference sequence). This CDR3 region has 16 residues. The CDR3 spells CAWSAFPRGPNTEAFF. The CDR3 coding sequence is TGTGCCTGGAGTGCGTTCCCTCGGGGACCCAACACTGAAGCTTTCTTT.

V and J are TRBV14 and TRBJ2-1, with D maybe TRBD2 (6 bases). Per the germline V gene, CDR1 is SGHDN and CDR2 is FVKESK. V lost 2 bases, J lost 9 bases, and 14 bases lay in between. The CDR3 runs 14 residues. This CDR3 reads CASSQSPPGVEQFF. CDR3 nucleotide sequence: TGTGCCAGCAGCCAAAGTCCCCCGGGAGTTGAGCAGTTCTTC.

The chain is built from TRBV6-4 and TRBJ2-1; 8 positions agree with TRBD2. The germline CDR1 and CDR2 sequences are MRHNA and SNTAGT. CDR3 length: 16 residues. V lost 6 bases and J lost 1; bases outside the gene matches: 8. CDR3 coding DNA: TGTGCCAGCAGCCCGACTAGCGCTAGGTCCTACAATGAGCAGTTCTTC. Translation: CASSPTSARSYNEQFF.

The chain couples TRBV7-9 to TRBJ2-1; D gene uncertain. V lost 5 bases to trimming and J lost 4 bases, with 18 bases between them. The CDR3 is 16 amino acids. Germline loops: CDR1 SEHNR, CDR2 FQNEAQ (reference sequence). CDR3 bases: TGTGCCAGCAGCCCACGGGCTACAACCGTGTACAATGAGCAGTTCTTC. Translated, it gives CASSPRATTVYNEQFF.

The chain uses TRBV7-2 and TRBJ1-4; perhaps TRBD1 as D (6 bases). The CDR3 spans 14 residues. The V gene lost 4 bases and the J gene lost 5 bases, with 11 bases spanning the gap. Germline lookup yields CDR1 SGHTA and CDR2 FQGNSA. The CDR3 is CASSWGRANEKLFF. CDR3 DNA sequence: TGTGCCAGCAGCTGGGGGCGGGCAAATGAAAAACTGTTTTTT.

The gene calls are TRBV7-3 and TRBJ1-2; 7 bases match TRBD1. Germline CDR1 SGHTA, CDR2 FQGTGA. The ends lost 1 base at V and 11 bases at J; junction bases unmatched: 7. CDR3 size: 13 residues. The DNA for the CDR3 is TGTGCCAGCAGCTTAATTCCGGGACAGTCTTACACCTTC. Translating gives CASSLIPGQSYTF.

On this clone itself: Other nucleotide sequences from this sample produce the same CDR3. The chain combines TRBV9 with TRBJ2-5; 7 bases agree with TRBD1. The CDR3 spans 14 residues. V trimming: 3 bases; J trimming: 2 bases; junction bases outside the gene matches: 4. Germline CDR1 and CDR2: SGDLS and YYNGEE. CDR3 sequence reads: CASSARDSQETQYF. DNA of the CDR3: TGTGCCAGCAGCGCACGGGACAGTCAAGAGACCCAGTACTTC.

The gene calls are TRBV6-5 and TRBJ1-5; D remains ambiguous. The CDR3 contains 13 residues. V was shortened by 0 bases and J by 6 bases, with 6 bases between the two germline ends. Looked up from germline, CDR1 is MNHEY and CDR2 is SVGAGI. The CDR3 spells CASSYSTVQPQHF. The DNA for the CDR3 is TGTGCCAGCAGTTACTCGACGGTTCAGCCCCAGCATTTT.

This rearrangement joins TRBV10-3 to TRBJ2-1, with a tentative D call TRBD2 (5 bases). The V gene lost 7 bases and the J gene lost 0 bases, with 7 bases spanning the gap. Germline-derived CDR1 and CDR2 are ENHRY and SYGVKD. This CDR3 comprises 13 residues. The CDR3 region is CAITAASYNEQFF. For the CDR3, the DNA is TGTGCCATCACAGCGGCCTCCTACAATGAGCAGTTCTTC.